What follows are 2 T cell receptor beta chains derived from one specimen sequenced in a study of regulatory T cells in long-lasting Graves disease. Combining iRepertoire HTBI primers with Arm-PCR of CDR3 regions, the authors built TCR beta libraries. MiXCR, applied by TCRdb to the multiplex PCR reads, yields one record per CDR3 protein. This sample has some 250,000 distinct CDR3 sequences, with around a sixth found just once. The time point: newly diagnosed GD, antithyroid drugs for less than 3 months. The TCR library used RNA extracted from PBMCs. In addition, the sample was reused for a study of T cells in Graves' hyperthyroidism and ophthalmopathy.

The input for sequencing was peripheral blood mononuclear cells (PBMCs), taken at new diagnosis, from a patient treated with antithyroid drugs. These receptors came from a woman aged 25 to 39 with Graves disease.

As to this clonotype: This may arise from a read error, as a much more abundant clone is one base away. V usage is TRBV18 and J usage is TRBJ1-1, with unresolved D. CDR3 length: 13 amino acids. The germline V gene encodes CDR1 KGHSH and CDR2 LQKENI. With 4 bases removed from V and 3 bases from J, the gap between germline ends came to 9 bases. The CDR3 region has the DNA TGTGCCAGCTCACGACGGAACCACACTGAAGCTTTCTTT. Translation gives CASSRRNHTEAFF.

This clonotype was observed at least ten times. The chain is built from TRBV4-1 and TRBJ1-5, with 7 bases matching TRBD1. Germline V CDR1 and CDR2: MGHRA, YSYEKL. The CDR3 length is 14 residues. The junction had 5 bases not matched to a gene; V was cut back by 4 bases and J by 5 bases. The CDR3 spells CASSLITGDQPQHF. The CDR3 nucleotides read TGCGCCAGCAGCCTCATTACAGGGGATCAGCCCCAGCATTTT.